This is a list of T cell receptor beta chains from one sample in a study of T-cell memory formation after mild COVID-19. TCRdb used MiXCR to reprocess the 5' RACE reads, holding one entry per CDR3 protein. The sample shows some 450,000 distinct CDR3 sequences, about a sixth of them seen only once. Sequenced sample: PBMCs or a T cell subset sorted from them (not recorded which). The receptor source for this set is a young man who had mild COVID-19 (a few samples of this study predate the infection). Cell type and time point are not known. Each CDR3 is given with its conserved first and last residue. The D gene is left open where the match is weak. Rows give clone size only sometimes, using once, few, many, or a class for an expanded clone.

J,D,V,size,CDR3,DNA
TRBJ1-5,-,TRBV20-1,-,CSARGQGRNQPQHF,TGCAGTGCTAGAGGGCAGGGTAGGAATCAGCCCCAGCATTTT
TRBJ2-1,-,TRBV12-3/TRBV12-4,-,CASSRGVYNEQFF,TGTGCCAGCAGTCGAGGGGTCTACAATGAGCAGTTCTTC
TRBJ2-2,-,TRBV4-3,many,CASSQAGELFF,TGCGCCAGCAGCCAAGCCGGGGAGCTGTTTTTT
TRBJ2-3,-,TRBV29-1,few,CSGGAETSTDTQYF,TGCAGCGGGGGTGCGGAAACTAGCACAGATACGCAGTATTTT
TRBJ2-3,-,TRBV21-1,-,CASSTRPRASSPDTQYF,TGTGCCAGCAGCACTCGGCCCCGGGCTTCTTCCCCAGATACGCAGTATTTT
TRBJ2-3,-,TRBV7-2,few,CASSPSGGGTQYF,TGTGCCAGCAGCCCTAGTGGGGGAGGCACGCAGTATTTT
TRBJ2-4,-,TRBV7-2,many,CASSTQALVKNIQYF,TGTGCCAGCAGCACACAAGCCCTAGTCAAAAACATTCAGTACTTC
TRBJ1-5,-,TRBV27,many,CASSLSQNNQPQHF,TGTGCCAGCAGTTTATCACAGAACAATCAGCCCCAGCATTTT
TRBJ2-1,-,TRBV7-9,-,CASSLGEVEQFF,TGTGCCAGCAGCCTCGGGGAGGTTGAGCAGTTCTTC
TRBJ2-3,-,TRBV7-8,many,CASSLAGTERPQYF,TGTGCCAGCAGCTTAGCAGGGACGGAGAGGCCTCAGTATTTT
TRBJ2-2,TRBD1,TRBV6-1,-,CATGTDNTGELFF,TGTGCCACCGGGACAGATAACACCGGGGAGCTGTTTTTT
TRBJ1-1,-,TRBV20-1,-,CSVYLNTEAFF,TGCAGTGTATACCTGAACACTGAAGCTTTCTTT
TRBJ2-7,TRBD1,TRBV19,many,CASSIYRGQLYEQYF,TGTGCCAGTAGTATTTACAGGGGGCAACTCTACGAGCAGTACTTC
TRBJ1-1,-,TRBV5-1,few,CASSLGLLPGDTEAFF,TGCGCCAGCAGCTTGGGCCTTCTACCAGGGGACACTGAAGCTTTCTTT
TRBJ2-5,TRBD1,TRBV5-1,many,CASSAGTAKETQYF,TGCGCCAGCAGCGCCGGGACAGCCAAAGAGACCCAGTACTTC
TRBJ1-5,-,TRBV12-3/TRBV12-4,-,CASSLANREDQPQHF,TGTGCCAGCAGTTTAGCCAACAGGGAGGATCAGCCCCAGCATTTT
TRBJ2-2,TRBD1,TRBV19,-,CASSMRAGGAGTGELFF,TGTGCCAGTAGTATGCGGGCAGGGGGCGCGGGCACCGGGGAGCTGTTTTTT
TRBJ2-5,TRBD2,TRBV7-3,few,CASSLLPSGGETQYF,TGTGCCAGCAGCTTATTGCCTAGCGGGGGTGAGACCCAGTACTTC
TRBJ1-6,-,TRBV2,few,CASGEGSYNSPLHF,TGTGCCAGCGGAGAAGGCTCCTATAATTCACCCCTCCACTTT
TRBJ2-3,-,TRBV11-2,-,CASSFYEDSTDTQYF,TGTGCCAGCAGCTTCTACGAGGACAGCACAGATACGCAGTATTTT
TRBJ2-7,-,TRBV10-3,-,CAISSGRNYEQYF,TGTGCCATCAGCTCGGGACGGAACTACGAGCAGTACTTC
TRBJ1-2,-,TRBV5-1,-,CASSLGGGRDYGYTF,TGCGCCAGCAGCTTGGGTGGAGGGCGAGACTATGGCTACACCTTC
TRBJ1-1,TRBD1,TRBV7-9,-,CASSLEGQGAEAFF,TGTGCCAGCAGCTTAGAGGGGCAGGGGGCTGAAGCTTTCTTT
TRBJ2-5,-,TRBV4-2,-,CASSQDRAETQYF,TGTGCCAGCAGCCAAGACCGGGCGGAGACCCAGTACTTC
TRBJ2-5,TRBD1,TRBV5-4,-,CASSFTDRGRETQYF,TGTGCCAGCAGCTTCACGGACAGGGGGCGAGAGACCCAGTACTTC
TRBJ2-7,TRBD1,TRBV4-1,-,CASSQGRDSSYEQYF,TGCGCCAGCAGCCAGGGCCGGGACAGCAGCTACGAGCAGTACTTC
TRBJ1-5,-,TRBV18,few,CASSPGQGRNQPQHF,TGTGCCAGCTCACCAGGTCAGGGGAGGAATCAGCCCCAGCATTTT
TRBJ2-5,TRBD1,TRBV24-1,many,CATSENRGETQYF,TGTGCCACCAGTGAGAACAGGGGGGAGACCCAGTACTTC
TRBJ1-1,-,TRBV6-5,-,CASSYRRGVTEAFF,TGTGCCAGCAGTTACCGGAGAGGGGTCACTGAAGCTTTCTTT
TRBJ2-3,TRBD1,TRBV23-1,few,CASSRPGQGTDTQYF,TGCGCCAGCAGTCGACCGGGACAGGGGACAGATACGCAGTATTTT
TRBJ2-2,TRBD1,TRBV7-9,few,CAKGQGTGELFF,TGTGCCAAGGGACAGGGCACCGGGGAGCTGTTTTTT
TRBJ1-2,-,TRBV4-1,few,CASSQVVGVGGYTF,TGCGCCAGCAGCCAAGTAGTCGGGGTTGGTGGCTACACCTTC
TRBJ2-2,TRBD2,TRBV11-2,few,CASSLGPQVASGGARTGELFF,TGTGCCAGCAGCTTAGGTCCCCAGGTGGCTAGCGGGGGGGCGAGGACCGGGGAGCTGTTTTTT
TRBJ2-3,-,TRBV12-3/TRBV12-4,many,CASDKWGSQGTDTQYF,TGTGCCAGCGACAAGTGGGGGAGTCAGGGCACAGATACGCAGTATTTT
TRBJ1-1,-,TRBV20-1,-,CSASQQVRNTESFF,TGCAGTGCTAGTCAACAGGTCCGGAACACTGAATCTTTCTTT
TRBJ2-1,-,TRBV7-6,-,CASSLWSSVYNEQFF,TGTGCCAGCAGCTTATGGTCTAGCGTCTACAATGAGCAGTTCTTC
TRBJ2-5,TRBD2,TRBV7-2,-,CASSHQLAGEETQYF,TGTGCCAGCAGCCATCAACTAGCGGGGGAAGAGACCCAGTACTTC
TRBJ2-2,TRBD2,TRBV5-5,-,CASSFRTSGGTNTGELFF,TGTGCCAGCAGCTTCCGGACTAGCGGGGGGACAAACACCGGGGAGCTGTTTTTT
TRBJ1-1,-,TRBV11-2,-,CASSWVRIQGRTEAFF,TGTGCCAGCAGCTGGGTACGGATTCAGGGTAGAACTGAAGCTTTCTTT
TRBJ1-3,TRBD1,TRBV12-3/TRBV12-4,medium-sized,CASRGFRQGGGNTIYF,TGTGCCAGCAGGGGATTTAGACAGGGTGGTGGAAACACCATATATTTT
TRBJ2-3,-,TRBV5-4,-,CASSTRTLGTDTQYF,TGTGCCAGCAGCACCCGGACTCTCGGAACAGATACGCAGTATTTT
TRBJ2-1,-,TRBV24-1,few,CATSAPGQYNEQFF,TGTGCCACCAGTGCCCCTGGACAGTACAATGAGCAGTTCTTC
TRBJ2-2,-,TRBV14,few,CASSQDRTGRLFF,TGTGCCAGCAGCCAAGATCGGACCGGGCGCCTGTTTTTT
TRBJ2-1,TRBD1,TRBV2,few,CASSLGQAVYNEQFF,TGTGCCAGCAGTCTTGGACAGGCTGTCTACAATGAGCAGTTCTTC
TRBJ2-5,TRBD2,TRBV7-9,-,CASSLSRLRGEETQYF,TGTGCCAGCAGCTTGTCCCGGCTTCGGGGGGAAGAGACCCAGTACTTC
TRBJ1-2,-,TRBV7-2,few,CASSLGYESYGYTF,TGTGCCAGCAGCTTGGGCTACGAGAGCTATGGCTACACCTTC
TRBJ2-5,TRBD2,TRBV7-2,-,CASILGGAETQYF,TGTGCCAGCATCCTCGGGGGGGCAGAGACCCAGTACTTC
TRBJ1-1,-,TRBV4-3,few,CASSQDAQGYTEAFF,TGCGCCAGCAGCCAAGATGCCCAGGGCTACACTGAAGCTTTCTTT
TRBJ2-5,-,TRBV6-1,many,CASSEAIGQQETQYF,TGTGCCAGCAGTGAAGCAATCGGGCAGCAAGAGACCCAGTACTTC
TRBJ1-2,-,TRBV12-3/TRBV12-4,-,CASSFSGLLGYTF,TGTGCCAGCAGTTTTTCCGGGCTGCTTGGCTACACCTTC
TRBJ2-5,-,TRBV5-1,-,CASNAGNQETQYF,TGCGCCAGTAATGCAGGGAACCAAGAGACCCAGTACTTC
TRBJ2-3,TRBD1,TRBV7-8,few,CASSGRQGITDTQYF,TGTGCCAGCAGCGGGAGACAGGGCATCACAGATACGCAGTATTTT
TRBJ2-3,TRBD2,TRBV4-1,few,CASRVAGGRTDTQYF,TGCGCCAGCAGGGTGGCGGGGGGTCGGACAGATACGCAGTATTTT
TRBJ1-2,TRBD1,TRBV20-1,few,CSARPGGQYGYTF,TGCAGTGCTAGACCAGGGGGCCAGTATGGCTACACCTTC
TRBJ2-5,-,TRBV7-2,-,CASNQGGGLYQETQYF,TGTGCCAGCAACCAGGGGGGAGGGCTTTACCAAGAGACCCAGTACTTC